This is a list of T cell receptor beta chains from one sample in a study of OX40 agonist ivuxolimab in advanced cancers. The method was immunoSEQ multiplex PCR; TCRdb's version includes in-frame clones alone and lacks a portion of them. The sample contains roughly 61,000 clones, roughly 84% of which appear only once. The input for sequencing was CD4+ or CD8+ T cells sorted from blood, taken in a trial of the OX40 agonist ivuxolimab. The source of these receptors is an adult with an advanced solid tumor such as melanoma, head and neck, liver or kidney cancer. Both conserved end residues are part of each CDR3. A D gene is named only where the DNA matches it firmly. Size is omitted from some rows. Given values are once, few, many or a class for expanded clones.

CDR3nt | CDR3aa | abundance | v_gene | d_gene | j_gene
TGTGCCAGCAGCGGAGTCCGGGACAGGGACGAAAAACTGTTTTTT | CASSGVRDRDEKLFF | NA | TRBV5-6 | TRBD1 | TRBJ1-4
TGTGCCAGCAGCCAGGGTGCTATGAACACTGAAGCTTTCTTT | CASSQGAMNTEAFF | NA | TRBV6-5 | NA | TRBJ1-1
TGCGCCAGCAGCTTGGGTAGCCTAGCGGGAGAATTGTATGAGCAGTACTTC | CASSLGSLAGELYEQYF | NA | TRBV5-1 | TRBD2 | TRBJ2-7
TGCGCCAGCAGTCAACCAAGACAGGCCCATCCTAGGGGTTACGAGCAGTACTTC | CASSQPRQAHPRGYEQYF | NA | TRBV23-1 | NA | TRBJ2-7
TGTGCCAGCAGTTCCTCGCCGGGACAGGGTACGACTGAAGCTTTCTTT | CASSSSPGQGTTEAFF | NA | TRBV27 | TRBD1 | TRBJ1-1
TGTGCCAGCAGTATGTCCCCTAATGAAAAACTGTTTTTT | CASSMSPNEKLFF | NA | TRBV25-1 | NA | TRBJ1-4
TGTGCCAGCAGGGTACAGGGCAGGGACACTGAAGCTTTCTTT | CASRVQGRDTEAFF | once | TRBV11-3 | NA | TRBJ1-1
TGTGCCAGCTCACCAGCTAGCGGGAGTAGCGACGAGCAGTACTTC | CASSPASGSSDEQYF | few | TRBV18 | TRBD2 | TRBJ2-7
TGTGCCAGTAGTATAGATCACGGGTTCTCCTACGAGCAGTACTTC | CASSIDHGFSYEQYF | NA | TRBV19 | NA | TRBJ2-7
TGCGCCAGCCGAATCTCCTCTGGAAACACCATATATTTT | CASRISSGNTIYF | NA | TRBV5-1 | NA | TRBJ1-3
TGCGCCTCATACGGGTCGGGGAGGGTCGCTGAAGCTTTCTTT | CASYGSGRVAEAFF | NA | TRBV10-2 | NA | TRBJ1-1
TGTGCCAGCAGCTTGGGTGGAGGGTTGGGACCAGATACGCAGTATTTT | CASSLGGGLGPDTQYF | NA | TRBV5-6 | NA | TRBJ2-3
TGTGCCAGCAGTGAAGGGTGGCAGAGCACAACTAATGAAAAACTGTTTTTT | CASSEGWQSTTNEKLFF | NA | TRBV6-1 | NA | TRBJ1-4
TGTGCCAGCACCCCAGTCAGGGGGCCCAATCAGCCCCAGCATTTT | CASTPVRGPNQPQHF | NA | TRBV2 | TRBD1 | TRBJ1-5
TGTGCCAGCAGCTTGGACGGAACCGCAACTAATGAAAAACTGTTTTTT | CASSLDGTATNEKLFF | NA | TRBV5-4 | NA | TRBJ1-4
TGTGCCAGCAGCCGCACAGGGGGGGTGGTGGAGACCCAGTACTTC | CASSRTGGVVETQYF | NA | TRBV5-4 | NA | TRBJ2-5